Presented here are 23 T cell receptor beta chains from one specimen sequenced in a study of blood T cell repertoires in COVID-19. Profiling relied on immunoSEQ multiplex PCR, and the TCRdb table lists in-frame clones only, not all of them. This sample has 400,000 or so clones, with about 90% found just once. Sequenced: peripheral blood. These receptor sequences come from a man aged 18 to 30 with COVID-19, enrolled during active disease.

This clone was recorded only once. The chain combines TRBV19 with TRBJ1-3; the D gene is possibly TRBD1 (5 bases). V was shortened by 5 bases and J by 2 bases, with 10 bases between the two germline ends. Germline V lookup: CDR1 LNHDA, CDR2 SQIVND (reference sequence). The CDR3 is made up of 14 amino acids. CDR3 region: CASSQGGTGNTIYF. For the CDR3, the DNA is TGTGCCAGTAGTCAGGGAGGGACTGGAAACACCATATATTTT.

This chain's CDR3 is CASSPPGFGAFF. The CDR3 DNA is TGTGCCAGCAGCCCTCCAGGGTTTGGAGCTTTCTTT. V usage is TRBV3-1 (or the pseudogene TRBV3-2) and J usage is TRBJ1-1; TRBD1 is a possible D gene (5 bases). The germline V gene encodes CDR1 LGHDT and CDR2 YNNKEL (reference sequence). This CDR3 has 12 amino acids. V was cut by 4 bases and J by 10 bases, with 13 bases left in between.

The chain has TRBV6-4 and TRBJ2-6, with unresolved D. The germline V gene encodes CDR1 MRHNA and CDR2 SNTAGT. V was pared by 4 bases and J by 4 bases, with 8 bases between. This CDR3 is 14 amino acids long. The CDR3 DNA follows: TGTGCCAGCAGTGCCAACACAGGGGCCAACGTCCTGACTTTC. This sequence encodes CASSANTGANVLTF.

This rearrangement joins TRBV11-2 to TRBJ2-7; D perhaps matches TRBD1 (7 bases). The CDR3 length is 15 residues. Germline CDR1 SGHAT, CDR2 FQNNGV. Trimming left V 5 bases short and J 4 bases short, with 18 bases between. CDR3 in amino acids: CASSPGGSLAYEQYF. Here the CDR3 DNA reads TGTGCCAGCAGCCCAGGGGGGAGTCTGGCTTACGAGCAGTACTTC.

CDR3: CASSPGHAYEQYF. The CDR3, as DNA: TGTGCCAGTAGTCCCGGACATGCCTACGAGCAGTACTTC. V and J are TRBV19 and TRBJ2-7, with a tentative D call TRBD1 (5 bases). V was cut by 5 bases and J by 2 bases, with 10 bases left in between. Germline V gives CDR1 LNHDA, CDR2 SQIVND (reference sequence). This CDR3 has 13 residues. Filled out from reference TRBV19 and TRBJ2-7, the complete variable domain reads DGGITQSPKYLFRKEGQNVTLSCEQNLNHDAMYWYRQDPGQGLRLIYYSQIVNDFQKGDIAEGYSVSREKKESFPLTVTSAQKNPTAFYLCASSPGHAYEQYFGPGTRLTVT.

The chain is built from TRBV4-1 and TRBJ2-2, with 14 nucleotides matching TRBD2. CDR1 is MGHRA and CDR2 is YSYEKL in the germline V gene. J was trimmed by 4 bases and V by 0 bases; bases with no gene match: 7. This CDR3 comprises 19 residues. This CDR3 is CASSQERLAGGRVTGELFF. CDR3 nucleotides: TGCGCCAGCAGCCAAGAGAGACTAGCGGGGGGGCGGGTCACCGGGGAGCTGTTTTTT.

As regards this clone: The sample has other DNA sequences that encode this CDR3 too. The CDR3 protein is CASSRTSGSYNEQFF. CDR3 nucleotides: TGTGCCAGCAGTAGGACTAGCGGTTCCTACAATGAGCAGTTCTTC. The chain has TRBV2 and TRBJ2-1; 10 bases align to TRBD2. V dropped 5 bases and J dropped 1; count of bases not matched to a gene: 2. Germline V lookup: CDR1 SNHLY, CDR2 FYNNEI. The CDR3 length is 15 residues. Full variable domain (rest looked up from reference TRBV2 and TRBJ2-1): EPEVTQTPSHQVTQMGQEVILRCVPISNHLYFYWYRQILGQKVEFLVSFYNNEISEKSEIFDDQFSVERPDGSNFTLKIRSTKLEDSAMYFCASSRTSGSYNEQFFGPGTRLTVL.

V is TRBV27 and J is TRBJ2-1; TRBD2 aligns across 7 bases. Losses at the gene ends were 4 bases for V and 1 base for J; bases not matched to a gene: 10. Germline V gene lookup returns CDR1 MNHEY and CDR2 SMNVEV (reference sequence). This CDR3 spans 17 amino acids. The DNA of the CDR3 is TGTGCCAGCAGTTCGAGCGGACGGGGAGGGTCCTACAATGAGCAGTTCTTC. Its translation is CASSSSGRGGSYNEQFF.

This clone was counted once. The J gene is TRBJ2-3, the V gene TRBV4-1; 8 bases are shared with TRBD2. Trimming removed 3 bases from V and 3 bases from J; junction bases left unmatched: 8. CDR3 length equals 16 residues. Per the germline V gene, CDR1 is MGHRA and CDR2 is YSYEKL. CDR3 protein: CASSHSGTRGTDTQYF. For the CDR3, the DNA is TGCGCCAGCAGCCATTCCGGGACTAGGGGTACAGATACGCAGTATTTT.

J is TRBJ2-1 and V is TRBV10-2; a weak D match, TRBD2 (6 bases). Trimming pared 10 bases from V and 2 bases from J, leaving 9 bases between. This CDR3 is 12 amino acids long. Looked up from germline, CDR1 is WSHSY and CDR2 is SAAADI. CDR3 DNA sequence: TGCGCCACGGGAGTTCCCTACAATGAGCAGTTCTTC. Protein sequence: CATGVPYNEQFF.

CDR3 region: CASSLGVDTQNIQYF. CDR3 sequence (DNA): TGCGCCAGCAGCTTGGGAGTGGACACCCAAAACATTCAGTACTTC. The rearrangement links TRBV5-1 to TRBJ2-4, with D tentatively TRBD1 (5 bases). V lost 0 bases, J lost 5 bases, and 12 bases lay in between. The CDR3 runs 15 residues. Germline V lookup: CDR1 SGHRS, CDR2 YFSETQ.

Comment on this clone: Other DNA sequences from this sample encode an identical CDR3 as well. This sequence joins TRBV19 and TRBJ1-4; D remains ambiguous. Germline V gene data show CDR1 as LNHDA and CDR2 as SQIVND (reference sequence). The length of the CDR3 is 14 residues. V lost 3 bases to trimming and J lost 1 base, with 6 bases between them. The DNA for the CDR3 is TGTGCCAGTAGTATTAGCGTAACTAATGAAAAACTGTTTTTT. Translation: CASSISVTNEKLFF.

The chain couples TRBV7-9 to TRBJ2-5, with TRBD2 matching over 9 bases. Germline CDR1 is SEHNR and CDR2 is FQNEAQ (reference sequence). The CDR3 is 17 amino acids. V lost 4 bases, J lost 1 base, and 10 bases stayed unmatched. CDR3 residues: CASSSPGLAGLQETQYF. The CDR3, as DNA: TGTGCCAGCAGCTCCCCCGGGCTAGCGGGGCTCCAAGAGACCCAGTACTTC.

The chain employs TRBV2 and TRBJ2-1; 7 nucleotides agree with TRBD2. The V gene's germline CDR1 is SNHLY and CDR2 FYNNEI. V trimming: 4 bases; J trimming: 3 bases; junction bases outside the gene matches: 9. The CDR3 is 16 amino acids. The CDR3 here is CASSVRRENVYNEQFF. CDR3 bases: TGTGCCAGCAGTGTCCGGCGGGAGAACGTCTACAATGAGCAGTTCTTC.

To note about this clone: Additional DNA sequences in this sample encode the identical CDR3. The chain links TRBV24-1 to TRBJ2-6; 9 bases are a match to TRBD1. The CDR3 sequence is 16 residues long. Trimming cost V 5 bases and J 4 bases; bases outside gene matches: 5. Germline V lookup: CDR1 KGHDR, CDR2 SFDVKD. The CDR3: CATSAGTGSGANVLTF. As DNA, the CDR3 is TGTGCCACCAGTGCCGGGACAGGGTCCGGGGCCAACGTCCTGACTTTC.

This rearrangement joins TRBV6-4 to TRBJ1-2; 11 bases fit TRBD1. Germline V CDR1 and CDR2: MRHNA, SNTAGT. The ends lost 3 bases at V and 8 bases at J; junction bases unmatched: 8. The CDR3 length is 15 residues. CDR3 residues: CASSEGRDRGNGYTF. The CDR3 DNA follows: TGTGCCAGCAGTGAAGGGCGGGACAGGGGGAACGGCTACACCTTC.

The chain recombines TRBV7-9 with TRBJ1-1; TRBD1 is a possible D gene (5 bases). CDR1 and CDR2 from the germline V gene are SEHNR and FQNEAQ (reference sequence). The CDR3 has 13 amino acids. V lost 1 base and J lost 3, with 6 bases in between. The CDR3 is CASSLGGDTEAFF. DNA for the CDR3: TGTGCCAGCAGCTTAGGGGGGGACACTGAAGCTTTCTTT.

The chain is built from TRBV15 and TRBJ2-1; TRBD2 agrees at 11 bases. Germline CDR1 is LNHNV and CDR2 is YYDKDF (reference sequence). This CDR3 is 17 amino acids long. After removal of 3 bases from V and 7 bases from J, the junction contained 11 bases not matched to a gene. The CDR3 region has the DNA TGTGCCACCAGCAGGGGCCTAGCGGGAGGCAGGGGTAATGAGCAGTTCTTC. Protein: CATSRGLAGGRGNEQFF.

Only one count was recorded for this clone. The chain links TRBV7-9 to TRBJ2-2, with no clear D. The ends were cut back, 3 bases at V and 4 bases at J, with 6 bases in the middle. The germline V gene has CDR1 SEHNR and CDR2 FQNEAQ (reference sequence). This CDR3 is 13 amino acids long. The DNA for the CDR3 is TGTGCCAGCAGCTTCCTTTTCACCGGGGAGCTGTTTTTT. It codes for CASSFLFTGELFF.

This chain links TRBV6-6 with TRBJ2-3; D might be TRBD1 (6 bases). Germline CDR1 is MNHNY and CDR2 is SVGAGI (reference sequence). The CDR3 is 16 residues long. V was pared by 3 bases and J by 2 bases, with 15 bases between. The chain's CDR3 is CASSYGQLGLTDTQYF. The CDR3 DNA is TGTGCCAGCAGTTATGGACAGCTTGGCCTCACAGATACGCAGTATTTT.

This clone was detected only once. This rearrangement joins TRBV4-2 to TRBJ2-5; TRBD1 is a possible D gene (6 bases). This CDR3 comprises 15 residues. V was pared by 4 bases and J by 5 bases, with 17 bases between. Looked up from germline, CDR1 is LGHNA and CDR2 is YNFKEQ. The CDR3 protein is CASSLGPGQGETQYF. DNA of the CDR3: TGTGCCAGCAGCCTAGGGCCGGGTCAGGGGGAGACCCAGTACTTC.

The chain is built from TRBV3-1 (or the pseudogene TRBV3-2) and TRBJ2-5; 8 bases are shared with TRBD1. The V gene's germline CDR1 is LGHDT and CDR2 YNNKEL (reference sequence). J gave up 1 base and V 0 bases, and 10 bases lay outside the gene matches. The CDR3 has 18 residues. In DNA form, the CDR3 reads TGTGCCAGCAGCCAAGAGGAGCGGACAGGGACATTCCAAGAGACCCAGTACTTC. Translating it yields CASSQEERTGTFQETQYF.

This clone was seen only once. The J gene is TRBJ2-1, the V gene TRBV3-1 (or the pseudogene TRBV3-2); 7 bases are a match to TRBD1. V dropped 2 bases and J dropped 2; count of bases not matched to a gene: 3. The CDR3 spans 15 residues. Germline lookup yields CDR1 LGHDT and CDR2 YNNKEL (reference sequence). The CDR3 here is CASSQTGTAYNEQFF. The CDR3 nucleotides read TGTGCCAGCAGCCAAACCGGGACAGCCTACAATGAGCAGTTCTTC.